Listed below are T cell receptor beta chains from one sample, sequenced in a study of Ad26.COV2.S vaccination and SARS-CoV-2 variants. TCRdb's table, derived via immunoSEQ multiplex PCR, lists solely in-frame clones and lacks some. The sample lists roughly 420,000 clones, about 88% seen once, with about 2.5% in the top ten. Source: peripheral blood, taken in a trial of Ad26.COV2.S vaccine versus placebo. The receptors originated from a person aged 18-60 years who received the Ad26.COV2.S COVID-19 vaccine or a placebo. Each CDR3 is given with its conserved first and last residue. The D gene is left open where the match is weak. Size values are once, few and many counts, or a class for expanded clones, and some rows have none.

v_call: TRBV7-9; d_call: -; j_call: TRBJ2-5; clone_size: once; cdr3_nt: TGTGCCAGCAGCCCACTGGACCGCCAGGTTGGGGAGACCCAGTACTTC; cdr3_aa: CASSPLDRQVGETQYF
v_call: TRBV19; d_call: -; j_call: TRBJ2-1; clone_size: once; cdr3_nt: TGTGCCAGTAGCGCCGACCGTTGGTCCAATGAGCAGTTCTTC; cdr3_aa: CASSADRWSNEQFF
v_call: TRBV5-6; d_call: -; j_call: TRBJ1-4; clone_size: -; cdr3_nt: TGTGCCAGCAGCTTGGGTCCAGCTCGGGGGGACGAAAAACTGTTTTTT; cdr3_aa: CASSLGPARGDEKLFF
v_call: TRBV6-2/TRBV6-3; d_call: -; j_call: TRBJ1-5; clone_size: -; cdr3_nt: TGTGCCAGCAGCCCCCTGCGACAGCCCCAGCATTTT; cdr3_aa: CASSPLRQPQHF
v_call: TRBV20-1; d_call: -; j_call: TRBJ2-3; clone_size: once; cdr3_nt: TGCAGTGCGTCTATAGGGTATACGCAGTATTTT; cdr3_aa: CSASIGYTQYF
v_call: TRBV18; d_call: -; j_call: TRBJ1-4; clone_size: few; cdr3_nt: TGTGCCAGCTCATCAACACACGACAGTCTTAATGAAAAACTGTTTTTT; cdr3_aa: CASSSTHDSLNEKLFF
v_call: TRBV5-1; d_call: -; j_call: TRBJ2-2; clone_size: -; cdr3_nt: TGCGCCAGCAGCCCGTACCCAGGACAGCCCGGGGAGCTGTTTTTT; cdr3_aa: CASSPYPGQPGELFF
v_call: TRBV5-4; d_call: -; j_call: TRBJ1-1; clone_size: once; cdr3_nt: TGTGCCAGCAGCCCCCTTTCGGGGGGCACTGAAGCTTTCTTT; cdr3_aa: CASSPLSGGTEAFF
v_call: TRBV7-9; d_call: -; j_call: TRBJ1-2; clone_size: -; cdr3_nt: TGTGCCAGCAGTACACAACCAGGATCGTATTCCTACACCTTC; cdr3_aa: CASSTQPGSYSYTF
v_call: TRBV5-1; d_call: -; j_call: TRBJ2-1; clone_size: -; cdr3_nt: TGCGCCAGCAGCTTGGACCGTAACATGGCCTACAATGAGCAGTTCTTC; cdr3_aa: CASSLDRNMAYNEQFF
v_call: TRBV12-3/TRBV12-4; d_call: TRBD2; j_call: TRBJ2-5; clone_size: -; cdr3_nt: TGTGCCAGCAACGCGGGAGAATGGGAGACCCAGTACTTC; cdr3_aa: CASNAGEWETQYF
v_call: TRBV19; d_call: -; j_call: TRBJ2-2; clone_size: -; cdr3_nt: TGTGCCAGTAGTAGGGGACGACAGTTCACCGGGGAGCTGTTTTTT; cdr3_aa: CASSRGRQFTGELFF
v_call: TRBV29-1; d_call: -; j_call: TRBJ2-7; clone_size: -; cdr3_nt: TGCAGCGTTGGGTGGACAGCCAGAACCTACGAGCAGTACTTC; cdr3_aa: CSVGWTARTYEQYF
v_call: TRBV7-9; d_call: TRBD1; j_call: TRBJ2-7; clone_size: -; cdr3_nt: TGTGCCAGCAGCTTAGCACAGGGACAGGGAGCGCAGTACTTC; cdr3_aa: CASSLAQGQGAQYF
v_call: TRBV5-1; d_call: -; j_call: TRBJ2-2; clone_size: -; cdr3_nt: TGCGCCAGCAGCTTGGATGGAGACACCGGGGAGCTGTTTTTT; cdr3_aa: CASSLDGDTGELFF
v_call: TRBV4-3; d_call: TRBD1; j_call: TRBJ2-7; clone_size: few; cdr3_nt: TGCGCCAGCAGCCAAGAGGTGGGACAGGGAAGCTACGAGCAGTACTTC; cdr3_aa: CASSQEVGQGSYEQYF
v_call: TRBV10-2; d_call: -; j_call: TRBJ2-3; clone_size: -; cdr3_nt: TGCGCCAGCACTCGGACTGGCACAGATACGCAGTATTTT; cdr3_aa: CASTRTGTDTQYF
v_call: TRBV6-5; d_call: TRBD1; j_call: TRBJ1-2; clone_size: -; cdr3_nt: TGTGCCAGCAGTTACAGGGGAGGACAGGGGCATGGCTACACCTTC; cdr3_aa: CASSYRGGQGHGYTF
v_call: TRBV11-3; d_call: TRBD1; j_call: TRBJ2-4; clone_size: -; cdr3_nt: TGTGCCAGCAGCTTAGATGGACCAGGGGGCACTCAGTACTTC; cdr3_aa: CASSLDGPGGTQYF
v_call: TRBV30; d_call: -; j_call: TRBJ2-6; clone_size: -; cdr3_nt: TGTGCCTGGAGTGTTGGGGGGACCAACGTCCTGACTTTC; cdr3_aa: CAWSVGGTNVLTF
v_call: TRBV27; d_call: TRBD1; j_call: TRBJ1-4; clone_size: -; cdr3_nt: TGTGCCAGCAGTTTAAAAGTCTGGGGCAGGGGGCATGAAAAACTGTTTTTT; cdr3_aa: CASSLKVWGRGHEKLFF
v_call: TRBV2; d_call: TRBD1; j_call: TRBJ1-1; clone_size: -; cdr3_nt: TGTGCCAGCTCGTACAGGGGGAAGAACACTGAAGCTTTCTTT; cdr3_aa: CASSYRGKNTEAFF
v_call: TRBV18; d_call: -; j_call: TRBJ2-7; clone_size: -; cdr3_nt: TGTGCCAGCTCACCACCGGGCCCACAGCCCTACGAGCAGTACTTC; cdr3_aa: CASSPPGPQPYEQYF